This entry describes one T cell receptor beta chain. Its antigen is unknown. The sample originates from a study of tumour-infiltrating T cells in Burkitt lymphoma. Study information: All epidemiological Burkitt lymphoma subtypes were represented in the cohort. Repertoire clonality predicted overall and progression-free survival.

V lost 6 bases and J lost 7, with 21 bases in between. CDR1 and CDR2 from the germline V gene are GTSNPN and SVGIG (reference sequence). CDR3 length: 15 amino acids. The assay was immunoSEQ multiplex PCR, and TCRdb's table has in-frame clones only and misses some. The repertoire has approximately 1,600 clones, just over 40% of them found once; the top ten carry just over 2.5%. Study-wide results and limits: Many Burkitt lymphoma patients shared several public clonotypes.

This sequence originates from a human donor with Burkitt lymphoma. V usage is TRBV30 and J usage is TRBJ2-2, with D perhaps being TRBD1 or TRBD2 (5 bases each). The sample comprised tumor tissue. Written as DNA, the CDR3 is TGTGCCTGCCATCCCCCCGGGACCGCATTCGGGGAGCTGTTTTTT. Its protein product is CACHPPGTAFGELFF. The full variable domain, completed using reference TRBV30 and TRBJ2-2, is SQTIHQWPATLVQPVGSPLSLECTVEGTSNPNLYWYRQAAGRGLQLLFYSVGIGQISSEVPQNLSASRPQDRQFILSSKKLLLSDSGFYLCACHPPGTAFGELFFGEGSRLTVL.